The rows below give T cell receptor beta chains drawn from one sample of a study of response to subunit inactivated influenza vaccine. TCRdb reprocessed the RT-PCR reads via MiXCR and lists one record per CDR3 protein. The profile shows roughly 780,000 distinct CDR3 sequences, about a fifth of them singletons. The sample consisted of PBMCs from blood, taken more than 4 days after vaccination. The receptors originated from a man between 50 and 59 years old who received an inactivated influenza vaccine. The CDR3 runs from the conserved cysteine through the conserved F or W. A D gene is named only where the DNA matches it firmly. The size entry is marked missing in some rows and otherwise reads once, few, many or a size class.

>NA|TRBJ2-1|TRBV5-5|NA
CASSWLGGNPLGEQFF
TGTGCCAGCAGCTGGTTAGGGGGAAATCCCCTGGGTGAGCAGTTCTTC
>NA|TRBJ2-3|TRBV7-9|NA
CASRKGSGDTQYF
TGTGCCAGCAGAAAGGGTAGCGGAGATACGCAGTATTTT
>NA|TRBJ2-7|TRBV20-1|few
CSAREWSYEQYF
TGCAGTGCTAGAGAATGGTCCTACGAGCAGTACTTC
>NA|TRBJ2-7|TRBV9|NA
CASSNRDTTYEQYF
TGTGCCAGCAGCAACCGGGACACAACCTACGAGCAGTACTTC
>NA|TRBJ2-6|TRBV27|NA
CASSFIYAGANVLTF
TGTGCCAGCAGTTTCATATATGCTGGGGCCAACGTCCTGACTTTC
>NA|TRBJ2-2|TRBV5-1|NA
CASSLEAPNTGELFF
TGCGCCAGCAGCTTGGAGGCACCGAACACCGGGGAGCTGTTTTTT
>TRBD2|TRBJ2-3|TRBV9|few
CASSEKTSGSDTQYF
TGTGCCAGCAGCGAAAAGACTAGCGGGAGCGATACGCAGTATTTT
>NA|TRBJ1-5|TRBV28|NA
CASSLVSGFGQPQHF
TGTGCCAGCAGTTTAGTTTCGGGGTTTGGTCAGCCCCAGCATTTT
>NA|TRBJ2-7|TRBV5-1|NA
CASSFDPSSYEQYF
TGCGCCAGCAGCTTCGACCCGAGCTCCTACGAGCAGTACTTC
>NA|TRBJ1-6|TRBV5-1|many
CASSLRGLNSPLHF
TGCGCCAGCAGCTTAAGAGGGTTGAACTCACCCCTCCACTTT
>NA|TRBJ2-7|TRBV28|few
CASAGLPSYEQYF
TGTGCCAGCGCGGGGCTCCCCTCCTACGAGCAGTACTTC
>NA|TRBJ2-1|TRBV29-1|few
CSAGLISYNEQFF
TGCAGCGCCGGACTAATCTCCTACAATGAGCAGTTCTTC
>NA|TRBJ1-5|TRBV20-1|few
CSASQGGGFNQPQHF
TGCAGTGCTAGTCAGGGCGGGGGATTCAATCAGCCCCAGCATTTT
>NA|TRBJ1-6|TRBV28|NA
CASSLPRYNSPLHF
TGTGCCAGCAGTCTACCTAGGTATAATTCACCCCTCCACTTT
>TRBD2|TRBJ2-1|TRBV30|NA
CAWSLTSSEQFF
TGTGCCTGGAGTTTGACTAGCTCTGAGCAGTTCTTC
>NA|TRBJ2-1|TRBV4-1|few
CASSQLLNEQFF
TGCGCCAGCAGCCAACTCCTTAATGAGCAGTTCTTC
>NA|TRBJ2-1|TRBV25-1|few
CASSEYMETSRRDEQFF
TGTGCCAGCAGTGAATATATGGAGACGAGCCGACGGGATGAGCAGTTCTTC
>NA|TRBJ2-3|TRBV2|NA
CASSSLAAPAFF
TGTGCCAGCAGTAGCCTAGCTGCCCCCGCTTTTTTT